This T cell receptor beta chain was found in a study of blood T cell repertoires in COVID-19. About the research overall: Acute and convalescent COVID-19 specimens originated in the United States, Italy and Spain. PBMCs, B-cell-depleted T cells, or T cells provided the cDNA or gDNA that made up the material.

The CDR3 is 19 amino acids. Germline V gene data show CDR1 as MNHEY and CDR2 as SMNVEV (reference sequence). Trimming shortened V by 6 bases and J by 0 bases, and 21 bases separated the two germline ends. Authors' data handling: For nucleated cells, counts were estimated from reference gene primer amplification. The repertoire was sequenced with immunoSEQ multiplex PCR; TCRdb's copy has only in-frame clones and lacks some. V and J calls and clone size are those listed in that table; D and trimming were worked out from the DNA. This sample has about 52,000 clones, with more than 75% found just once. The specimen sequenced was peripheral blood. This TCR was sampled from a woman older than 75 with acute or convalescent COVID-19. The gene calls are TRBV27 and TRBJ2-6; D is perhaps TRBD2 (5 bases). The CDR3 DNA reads TGTGCCAGCAGCCCCCTAGTGAGGGATTGGGGCTCTGGGGCCAACGTCCTGACTTTC. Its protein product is CASSPLVRDWGSGANVLTF.